Shown below are 23 T cell receptor beta chains from a single sample sequenced in a study of human T cells and chemical hapten exposure. TCRdb redid the calling of the RACE reads with MiXCR, one entry per CDR3 protein. The data contain 210,000 or so distinct CDR3 sequences, about 25% of them seen just once; the ten biggest clones take up 2% to 2.5%. The sample's time point: patch test 3, about 24 weeks after DPC sensitization. Sample treatment: therapeutic diphenylcyclopropenone sensitization with weekly scalp DPC. The sequenced sample was whole blood, obtained in connection with sensitization to the hapten diphenylcyclopropenone (DPC). The receptor set was obtained from a woman in her thirties or forties with alopecia areata. Some clones in this sample may be carry-over from other donors' samples.

In its sample, this clonotype was seen a few times. The rearrangement links TRBV7-9 to TRBJ2-5; 9 nucleotides align to TRBD1. This CDR3 is built from 14 residues. CDR1 is SEHNR, CDR2 FQNEAQ, per germline (reference sequence). The junction had 6 bases not matched to a gene; V was cut back by 6 bases and J by 4 bases. As DNA, the CDR3 is TGTGCCAGCAGGGGTACGACAGGGGGAGAGACCCAGTACTTC. It translates to CASRGTTGGETQYF.

This clonotype was seen a handful of times. This chain joins TRBV29-1 and TRBJ2-1, with 7 bases lining up with TRBD2. This CDR3 region has 14 residues. CDR1 is SQVTM and CDR2 is ANQGSEA in the germline V gene. The J segment lost 9 bases and the V segment lost 5 bases, leaving 13 bases of the junction unmatched. CDR3 coding DNA: TGCAGCGTTTCTAGCGGCCCTTCTCCCAGTGAGCAGTTCTTC. Its translation is CSVSSGPSPSEQFF.

In its sample, this clonotype was seen a few times. J is TRBJ1-1 and V is TRBV28, with D perhaps TRBD1 (5 bases). This CDR3 region has 15 residues. Germline assignment: CDR1 MDHEN and CDR2 SYDVKM. Trimming removed 5 bases at V and 0 bases at J, with 13 bases between. For the CDR3, the DNA is TGTGCCAGCAGTCCCCTGGGGGACTTGAACACTGAAGCTTTCTTT. Residues: CASSPLGDLNTEAFF.

This chain links TRBV20-1 with TRBJ2-2; 7 positions match TRBD2. This CDR3 spans 14 amino acids. Trimming removed 0 bases from V and 6 bases from J; junction bases left unmatched: 4. CDR1 is DFQATT, CDR2 SNEGSKA, per germline (reference sequence). The CDR3 coding sequence is TGCAGTGCTAGAGATGTGGGAGGGCCCGGGGAGCTGTTTTTT. This gives the protein CSARDVGGPGELFF.

The chain links TRBV28 to TRBJ2-7; D is uncertain. Germline loops: CDR1 MDHEN, CDR2 SYDVKM. V lost 6 bases to trimming and J lost 7 bases, with 16 bases between them. This CDR3 is 13 amino acids long. In DNA form, the CDR3 reads TGTGCCAGCAGCGCAACGACCCCTTGGGAGCAGTACTTC. This gives the protein CASSATTPWEQYF. Together with reference TRBV28 and TRBJ2-7, the CDR3 gives the full variable domain: DVKVTQSSRYLVKRTGEKVFLECVQDMDHENMFWYRQDPGLGLRLIYFSYDVKMKEKGDIPEGYSVSREKKERFSLILESASTNQTSMYLCASSATTPWEQYFGPGTRLTVT.

V gene TRBV27 combines with J gene TRBJ2-5; D possibly corresponds to TRBD2 (6 bases). The germline V gene has CDR1 MNHEY and CDR2 SMNVEV (reference sequence). The CDR3 length is 15 residues. V gave up 7 bases and J gave up 5 bases, with 20 bases separating them. CDR3 region: CASTRVTGGVETQYF. CDR3 in DNA: TGTGCCAGCACCAGGGTCACAGGAGGGGTGGAGACCCAGTACTTC.

This clonotype was observed a few times. This chain connects TRBV15 to TRBJ2-7; perhaps TRBD1 as D (6 bases). The CDR3 is 14 amino acids. In germline, CDR1 is LNHNV, CDR2 YYDKDF (reference sequence). V was cut by 5 bases and J by 3 bases, with 14 bases left in between. CDR3 DNA sequence: TGTGCCACCAGCCCCCGCAGGGGCTACTACGAGCAGTACTTC. This encodes CATSPRRGYYEQYF.

V is TRBV7-2 and J is TRBJ2-5; 9 bases are a match to TRBD1. Germline V lookup: CDR1 SGHTA, CDR2 FQGNSA. Trimming removed 5 bases from V and 4 bases from J; junction bases left unmatched: 5. The CDR3 spans 14 residues. CDR3 sequence reads: CASSRGTGRETQYF. CDR3 nucleotides: TGTGCCAGCAGCCGAGGGACAGGGAGAGAGACCCAGTACTTC.

This clonotype was counted a few times. This chain joins TRBV2 and TRBJ1-5; D is unclear. The germline V gene encodes CDR1 SNHLY and CDR2 FYNNEI. CDR3 length: 17 residues. V was cut by 5 bases and J by 1 base, with 18 bases left in between. DNA of the CDR3: TGTGCCAGCAGTACCGGGTCTCGGGCTGTCAGCAATCAGCCCCAGCATTTT. This translates into CASSTGSRAVSNQPQHF.

This clonotype was observed a few times. The chain is built from TRBV5-6 and TRBJ2-7; the D is unclear. The germline gives CDR1 SGHDT, CDR2 YYEEEE. The CDR3 consists of 11 residues. Deletions cut 0 bases from V and 7 bases from J, with 5 bases between. CDR3 sequence reads: CASSLAREQYF. CDR3 DNA: TGTGCCAGCAGCTTGGCGAGGGAGCAGTACTTC.

The chain joins TRBV10-3 to TRBJ2-5; tentatively, D is TRBD1 or TRBD2 (7 bases each). Germline V lookup: CDR1 ENHRY, CDR2 SYGVKD. There are 14 residues in the CDR3. Trimming removed 10 bases at V and 5 bases at J, with 20 bases between. DNA of the CDR3: TGTGCCACGCTGGAGGGGGGGACAGTCGAGACCCAGTACTTC. Amino acid sequence: CATLEGGTVETQYF.

The V call is TRBV7-9, the J call TRBJ1-4; D is uncertain. The CDR3 has 15 amino acids. V was trimmed by 0 bases and J by 7 bases, leaving 12 bases between them. Germline values: CDR1 SEHNR, CDR2 FQNEAQ (reference sequence). CDR3 bases: TGTGCCAGCAGCTTAGCAGGGATTGAGGGTGAAAAACTGTTTTTT. It encodes CASSLAGIEGEKLFF.

This chain joins TRBV4-3 and TRBJ2-7; the D gene could be TRBD1 or TRBD2 (6 bases each). Trimming pared 0 bases from V and 7 bases from J, leaving 16 bases between. The CDR3 spans 15 residues. The germline V gene has CDR1 LGHNA and CDR2 YSLEER. The CDR3 DNA follows: TGCGCCAGCAGCCAAGATGCGGTGGCGGGACAAGAGCAGTACTTC. Translation: CASSQDAVAGQEQYF.

Many counts were recorded for this clonotype. J is TRBJ2-2 and V is TRBV14; D is unresolved. The CDR3 extends over 14 amino acids. CDR1 and CDR2 (germline): SGHDN, FVKESK. V was shortened by 1 base and J by 5 bases, with 8 bases between the two germline ends. Here the CDR3 DNA reads TGTGCCAGCAGCCAAGGCAGAAAAACCGGGGAGCTGTTTTTT. As protein: CASSQGRKTGELFF.

This clonotype has only a few counts. The chain is built from TRBV18 and TRBJ2-4; TRBD1 might be the D (5 bases). Per germline, CDR1 KGHSH and CDR2 LQKENI. The V end lost 3 bases, the J end lost 5 bases, and 11 bases lay between the germline ends. The CDR3 is 14 residues long. In DNA, the CDR3 is TGTGCCAGCTCACCTCAGGGTAGCCAAAACATTCAGTACTTC. Protein product: CASSPQGSQNIQYF. Looking up the rest from reference TRBV18 and TRBJ2-4 gives the full variable domain: NAGVMQNPRHLVRRRGQEARLRCSPMKGHSHVYWYRQLPEEGLKFMVYLQKENIIDESGMPKERFSAEFPKEGPSILRIQQVVRGDSAAYFCASSPQGSQNIQYFGAGTRLSVL.

This rearrangement joins TRBV29-1 to TRBJ2-7, with TRBD1 matching 9 bases. Trimming at V came to 6 bases and at J to 2 bases, leaving 11 bases not matched to a gene. There are 15 residues in the CDR3. The V gene's germline CDR1 is SQVTM and CDR2 ANQGSEA. CDR3 nucleotide sequence: TGCAGCGTCGTTCCCGGGACAGGGAGGACCTACGAGCAGTACTTC. It is translated as CSVVPGTGRTYEQYF.

This clonotype was observed a handful of times. The gene calls are TRBV4-1 and TRBJ1-4; tentative D call: TRBD1 (6 bases). The CDR3 length is 16 residues. Germline lookup yields CDR1 MGHRA and CDR2 YSYEKL. The V end lost 0 bases, the J end lost 4 bases, and 12 bases lay between the germline ends. The CDR3 coding sequence is TGCGCCAGCAGCCAAGAAGTATACAGGGATAATGAAAAACTGTTTTTT. Translation: CASSQEVYRDNEKLFF.

The chain links TRBV4-2 to TRBJ1-3; D is perhaps TRBD1 (5 bases). The germline V and J ends were trimmed by 6 bases and 2 bases, with 8 bases remaining between them. CDR1 is LGHNA, CDR2 YNFKEQ, per germline. The CDR3 runs to 13 residues. The CDR3 loop reads CASRARAGNTIYF. CDR3 DNA sequence: TGTGCCAGCAGGGCCAGGGCTGGAAACACCATATATTTT.

The chain recombines TRBV7-2 with TRBJ1-6; 9 positions match TRBD1. The germline gives CDR1 SGHTA, CDR2 FQGNSA. The CDR3 runs to 14 residues. The J segment lost 6 bases and the V segment lost 7 bases, leaving 4 bases of the junction unmatched. CDR3 sequence: CASMRDRVNSPLHF. As DNA, the CDR3 is TGTGCCAGCATGCGGGACAGGGTTAATTCACCCCTCCACTTT.

The gene calls are TRBV7-2 and TRBJ2-7; D is unresolved. This CDR3 comprises 15 residues. The germline gives CDR1 SGHTA, CDR2 FQGNSA. V was trimmed by 0 bases and J by 0 bases, leaving 9 bases between them. This CDR3 reads CASSLARTSSYEQYF. In DNA form, the CDR3 reads TGTGCCAGCAGCTTAGCGAGGACCTCCTCCTACGAGCAGTACTTC.

This clonotype was detected only a few times. V usage is TRBV29-1 and J usage is TRBJ2-7, with D possibly matching TRBD1 (8 bases). The CDR3 length is 14 residues. Trimming shortened V by 6 bases and J by 0 bases, and 15 bases separated the two germline ends. Per germline, CDR1 SQVTM and CDR2 ANQGSEA. CDR3 amino acids: CSVPQGGASYEQYF. The CDR3 DNA sequence: TGCAGCGTCCCACAGGGGGGGGCCTCCTACGAGCAGTACTTC.

The chain recombines TRBV4-2 with TRBJ2-1, with 14 bases matching TRBD2. With 4 bases clipped from V and 2 bases from J, the junction kept 13 bases outside the gene matches. CDR3 length: 20 amino acids. Germline V gives CDR1 LGHNA, CDR2 YNFKEQ. The CDR3 nucleotides read TGTGCCAGCAGCCTAAGGGACGGCCGACTAGCGGGAGGGGCCTACAATGAGCAGTTCTTC. This codes for CASSLRDGRLAGGAYNEQFF.

This clonotype was found a few times. V gene TRBV6-2 or TRBV6-3 combines with J gene TRBJ1-1; 7 positions match TRBD1. Losses at the gene ends were 2 bases for V and 8 bases for J; bases not matched to a gene: 5. CDR1 MNHEY and CDR2 SVGEGT come from the germline V gene. The CDR3 is made up of 13 amino acids. This CDR3 is CASSYLMGQEAFF. The DNA of the CDR3 is TGTGCCAGCAGTTACCTAATGGGACAGGAAGCTTTCTTT.